The clone carrying this T cell receptor (beta chain) was observed a few times. What it recognizes is unknown. No treatment had been given to any patient before thyroid surgery. These data are taken from a study of metastatic and nonmetastatic thyroid tumors. Study summary: Thyroid patients, malignant and benign, had repertoires compared across blood and tumor or nodule tissue. Study outcomes and limitations: The reported finding was significantly higher TCR beta diversity in malignant thyroid tumors relative to benign nodules, in blood and tumor.

Germline lookup yields CDR1 MGHRA and CDR2 YSYEKL. The CDR3 loop spans 15 amino acids. The V gene lost 4 bases and the J gene lost 3 bases, with 13 bases spanning the gap. Original analysis: The study's classifier, a distant-metastasis tool for papillary thyroid cancer, was built using CDR3 differences across clinicopathological groups. TCRdb ran MiXCR on the PCR reads. The V and J calls here are based on TCRdb, not the publication. The sample gives about 17,000 clones, 34% of which show up once; 17% is in the top ten. Sequencing was performed on tumor tissue. The chain carries TRBV4-1 and TRBJ1-5; TRBD1 is a possible D gene (5 bases). The source of this sequence is a female donor with papillary thyroid cancer or a benign thyroid nodule (not recorded which). Some clones in this sample may be carry-over from other donors' samples. The DNA for the CDR3 is TGCGCCAGCAGCCCGGATGGGGGGGTCAATCAGCCCCAGCATTTT. This encodes CASSPDGGVNQPQHF.